Listed here are 3 T cell receptor beta chains from one sample, sequenced in a study of human T cells and chemical hapten exposure (dated by TCRdb to the early 2020s). Libraries were made using RACE. The instrument was a NextSeq 500. The public reads were reprocessed in TCRdb via fastp at Q25 and MiXCR, keeping in-frame beta chains. Each CDR3 protein gets just one entry, which takes the most common genes and DNA from the rows behind it. The sample table lists about 340,000 distinct CDR3 sequences, around 7% of them with a count of one. Jointly, the top ten make up roughly 8% of the sample. What the time point label conveys for this sample: patch test 1, 2 weeks after DPC sensitization. The treatment or condition label for this specimen denotes: therapeutic diphenylcyclopropenone sensitization with weekly scalp DPC. The sample here was whole blood, taken in connection with sensitization to the hapten diphenylcyclopropenone (DPC). The receptor source for this set is a young woman with alopecia areata. Some clones in this sample may be carry-over from other donors' samples.

This clonotype was detected a few times. The V and J genes are TRBV7-2 and TRBJ1-1, with D uncertain. Looked up from germline, CDR1 is SGHTA and CDR2 is FQGNSA. Trimming left V 1 base short and J 7 bases short, with 13 bases between. The length of the CDR3 is 14 residues. The CDR3 sequence: CASSLVGWGSEAFF. The CDR3 coding sequence is TGTGCCAGCAGCTTAGTTGGTTGGGGAAGTGAAGCTTTCTTT.

This clonotype has just a few counts. This rearrangement joins TRBV6-5 to TRBJ1-5; possible D gene TRBD1, 6 bases. The germline gives CDR1 MNHEY, CDR2 SVGAGI. The CDR3 contains 19 residues. V was clipped by 0 bases and J by 5 bases, with 23 bases between them. CDR3 loop: CASSYSRRSTGNTDQPQHF. In DNA form, the CDR3 reads TGTGCCAGCAGTTACTCGAGGAGATCCACAGGGAATACCGATCAGCCCCAGCATTTT.

This clonotype was observed at least ten times. The genes are TRBV4-2 and TRBJ2-2, with a tentative D call TRBD1 (5 bases). The CDR3 contains 16 residues. V lost 0 bases to trimming and J lost 5 bases, with 13 bases between them. Germline-derived CDR1 and CDR2 are LGHNA and YNFKEQ. The CDR3 nucleotides read TGTGCCAGCAGCCAAGAGGGTGGGGCTTGGACCGGGGAGCTGTTTTTT. Translation: CASSQEGGAWTGELFF.